A selection of T cell receptor beta chains follows, all from one sample in a study of beta chain features in type 1 diabetes. Some clones are missing from TCRdb's copy, which holds only in-frame ones; the method was immunoSEQ multiplex PCR. The sample shows just under 150,000 clones, about 13% of them seen only once. The sample was central memory CD4+ T cells from blood. The receptors originated from a man in his late teens or twenties with type 1 diabetes. The CDR3 runs from the conserved cysteine through the conserved F or W. Rows give clone size only sometimes, using once, few, many, or a class for an expanded clone.

j_call	clone_size	v_call	cdr3_aa
TRBJ2-6	-	TRBV2	CASSEASSGANVLTF
TRBJ2-1	-	TRBV11-2	CASSFGLGLFNEQFF
TRBJ2-7	-	TRBV13	CASSLGLRGYEQYF
TRBJ1-1	-	TRBV7-3	CASSLLTPEAFF
TRBJ2-1	few	TRBV30	CAWSLGGKDNEQFF
TRBJ2-5	-	TRBV7-8	CASSLELTGMGGTQYF
TRBJ2-7	-	TRBV30	CAWRGGSYEQYF
TRBJ2-1	-	TRBV11-2	CASTLNRGGGLPNEQFF
TRBJ2-1	few	TRBV11-2	CASSLLRSSYNEQFF
TRBJ1-5	-	TRBV6-5	CASRQVSNQPQHF
TRBJ2-5	-	TRBV10-3	CAISGLAGGKETQYF
TRBJ2-3	few	TRBV5-1	CASSLGQETDTQYF
TRBJ1-1	-	TRBV4-1	CASSLSRGTEAFF
TRBJ1-1	-	TRBV14	CASSRRQGAMGTEAFF
TRBJ2-7	few	TRBV10-1	CASSERDGAIHRREQYF
TRBJ1-2	-	TRBV30	CAWTRGLYGYTF
TRBJ1-5	-	TRBV4-1	CASSRQAGTASLGQPQHF
TRBJ2-1	-	TRBV30	CAWSVAGCGNEQFF
TRBJ1-1	few	TRBV28	CASRGDRRAAFF
TRBJ1-1	few	TRBV4-2	CASSQVGQEGPEAFF
TRBJ2-2	few	TRBV10-3	CAISLAGYENTGELFF
TRBJ1-4	-	TRBV10-3	CASSSPGRGGEKLFF
TRBJ2-2	few	TRBV11-2	CASSTQGTGELFF
TRBJ2-5	-	TRBV2	CASRTGWGSETQYF
TRBJ2-3	-	TRBV11-2	CASSPQGSITDTQYF
TRBJ1-6	few	TRBV18	CASSPPAQGNNSPLHF
TRBJ2-1	-	TRBV5-1	CASSLGGYEQFF
TRBJ1-6	-	TRBV25-1	CASSVWHSPLHF
TRBJ1-2	-	TRBV4-1	CASSQVGAKFGYTF
TRBJ2-1	many	TRBV13	CASSQLGQGGNEQFF
TRBJ1-1	few	TRBV4-1	CASRTSQGTPRENTEAFF
TRBJ1-2	-	TRBV18	CASSPRDSDGYTF
TRBJ1-1	few	TRBV5-1	CASSLGVYLNTEAFF
TRBJ1-1	-	TRBV6-1	CASRGTGLEAFF
TRBJ1-2	many	TRBV14	CASSRSGGRSGYTF
TRBJ1-2	few	TRBV30	CAWSIPGADYGYTF
TRBJ1-2	few	TRBV7-8	CASSPDRAYGYTF
TRBJ1-1	few	TRBV30	CAWTGVGTEAFF
TRBJ2-6	-	TRBV6-5	CASSYQPSGANVLTF
TRBJ1-1	few	TRBV7-9	CASTHQAAGPNTEAFF
TRBJ2-7	-	TRBV1	CTSSQERGTSYEQYF
TRBJ2-2	-	TRBV18	CASSPFRSTGELFF
TRBJ1-2	few	TRBV2	CASHMDRGGYGYTF
TRBJ2-6	few	TRBV7-8	CASSLVQLRSGANVLTF
TRBJ2-2	-	TRBV7-3	CASSSGLAGNTGELFF
TRBJ2-3	-	TRBV28	CASSTPQGAIGTDTQYF
TRBJ2-3	-	TRBV11-1	CASSLARRFHSTDTQYF
TRBJ1-1	few	TRBV28	CASSLHTQNTEAFF
TRBJ2-7	-	TRBV4-2	CASSPNPTTTQYF
TRBJ1-2	-	TRBV28	CASSLAQGIYGYTF
TRBJ2-4	many	TRBV30	CAWSVTGLAKNIQYF
TRBJ2-1	few	TRBV5-4	CASAPGTGDNEQFF
TRBJ2-6	-	TRBV19	CASRDRGAGANVLTF
TRBJ1-1	few	TRBV18	CASSPQVRENTEAFF
TRBJ1-1	few	TRBV10-3	CAISEMGGTEAFF